Each of the 24 T cell receptor beta chains below was sequenced from the same sample in a study of blood T cells in healthy people across ages (dated by TCRdb to the mid-2010s). The library was built by means of 5' RACE. The run used an Illumina HiSeq 2500. A second roughly 7 to 11 cycle PCR used a sample-barcoded 5' primer and a J-beta primer mix. TCRdb trimmed the raw reads at Q25, called clones with MiXCR and kept productive beta chains. Each entry is one CDR3 protein sequence, shown with its most common DNA and genes. The sample table lists about a million distinct CDR3 sequences, around 48% of them with a count of one. Around an eighth of the sample goes to the ten largest clones. Source material: blood. The origin of the receptors is a man aged 25 to 45 in good health.

The chain recombines TRBV2 with TRBJ1-1; 8 bases map to TRBD1. The CDR3 runs 14 residues. The ends lost 6 bases at V and 3 bases at J; junction bases unmatched: 6. CDR1 and CDR2 from the germline V gene are SNHLY and FYNNEI. CDR3 amino acids: CASRGTGRDTEAFF. The CDR3 DNA reads as TGTGCCAGCAGAGGGACAGGTAGGGACACTGAAGCTTTCTTT.

This clonotype was detected a few times. The chain combines TRBV9 with TRBJ2-1; D might be TRBD2 (6 bases). CDR1 and CDR2 (germline): SGDLS, YYNGEE. Trimming pared 0 bases from V and 8 bases from J, leaving 15 bases between. CDR3 length: 15 amino acids. The CDR3 region is CASSVATGELDEQFF. The CDR3 nucleotides read TGTGCCAGCAGCGTAGCGACGGGGGAGTTGGATGAGCAGTTCTTC.

The chain employs TRBV20-1 and TRBJ1-2; TRBD1 matches at 9 bases. The CDR3 runs to 16 residues. Germline-derived CDR1 and CDR2 are DFQATT and SNEGSKA (reference sequence). The J segment lost 4 bases and the V segment lost 3 bases, leaving 12 bases of the junction unmatched. CDR3 loop: CSARPRGQGIGYGYTF. CDR3 DNA sequence: TGCAGTGCTAGGCCCCGTGGACAGGGGATCGGCTATGGCTACACCTTC.

A few counts support this clonotype. V gene TRBV27 combines with J gene TRBJ2-7, with D unclear. This CDR3 is 13 amino acids long. Germline values: CDR1 MNHEY, CDR2 SMNVEV (reference sequence). V lost 2 bases, J lost 3 bases, and 8 bases lay in between. CDR3 region: CASSLQSGYEQYF. CDR3 nucleotide sequence: TGTGCCAGCAGTTTACAATCAGGCTACGAGCAGTACTTC.

This clonotype was found a few times. V is TRBV11-2 and J is TRBJ2-1; D is perhaps TRBD1 (6 bases). Trimming removed 8 bases from V and 8 bases from J, with 10 bases in between. There are 11 residues in the CDR3. Germline V CDR1 and CDR2: SGHAT, FQNNGV. CDR3 nucleotides: TGTGCCAGCCGGTCAGGGGATGAGCAGTTCTTC. As protein: CASRSGDEQFF. Combining the CDR3 with reference TRBV11-2 and TRBJ2-1 gives the whole variable domain EAGVAQSPRYKIIEKRQSVAFWCNPISGHATLYWYQQILGQGPKLLIQFQNNGVVDDSQLPKDRFSAERLKGVDSTLKIQPAKLEDSAVYLCASRSGDEQFFGPGTRLTVL.

The chain combines TRBV7-9 with TRBJ1-1; D is unclear. CDR1 SEHNR and CDR2 FQNEAQ come from the germline V gene (reference sequence). This CDR3 spans 13 amino acids. V was trimmed by 2 bases and J by 4 bases, leaving 8 bases between them. The CDR3 region is CASSLMVTTEAFF. The DNA for the CDR3 is TGTGCCAGCAGCTTAATGGTTACCACTGAAGCTTTCTTT.

The chain joins TRBV3-1 to TRBJ2-1; 7 bases line up with TRBD1. This CDR3 is 15 amino acids long. The V and J ends lost 3 bases and 4 bases, in that order; junction bases with no gene match: 6. CDR1 and CDR2 (germline): LGHDT, YNNKEL (reference sequence). CDR3 DNA sequence: TGTGCCAGCAGCCAGAGCGGACAGGTTTACAATGAGCAGTTCTTC. Encoded protein: CASSQSGQVYNEQFF.

V and J are TRBV5-1 and TRBJ2-3; TRBD2 agrees at 9 bases. Looked up from germline, CDR1 is SGHRS and CDR2 is YFSETQ. The length of the CDR3 is 15 residues. The ends lost 0 bases at V and 4 bases at J; junction bases unmatched: 3. DNA of the CDR3: TGCGCCAGCAGCTTGGGGACTAGCGTTGCAGATACGCAGTATTTT. It yields the protein CASSLGTSVADTQYF.

This clonotype was seen many times. The V and J genes are TRBV3-1 and TRBJ2-7; no clear D. Between the trimmed V and J ends, which lost 1 base and 0 bases, there was a span of 4 bases. Germline V CDR1 and CDR2: LGHDT, YNNKEL (reference sequence). The CDR3 extends over 13 amino acids. Here the CDR3 DNA reads TGTGCCAGCAGCCAAGCCTCCTCCTACGAGCAGTACTTC. Translating gives CASSQASSYEQYF.

The chain joins TRBV4-1 to TRBJ1-4; TRBD1 might be the D (6 bases). The ends were cut back, 0 bases at V and 10 bases at J, with 12 bases in the middle. Germline V gene data show CDR1 as MGHRA and CDR2 as YSYEKL. The CDR3 is made up of 14 amino acids. For the CDR3, the DNA is TGCGCCAGCAGCCAAGACTACAGGGAGGGAAAACTGTTTTTT. Its translation is CASSQDYREGKLFF.

This clonotype has more than one count but fewer than ten. J is TRBJ2-4 and V is TRBV4-2, with 11 bases aligning to TRBD2. CDR3 length: 18 amino acids. The V gene's germline CDR1 is LGHNA and CDR2 YNFKEQ. Trimming at V came to 4 bases and at J to 0 bases, leaving 8 bases not matched to a gene. CDR3 sequence: CASSLHSGGALAKNIQYF. CDR3 bases: TGTGCCAGCAGCCTTCATAGCGGGGGGGCTTTAGCCAAAAACATTCAGTACTTC.

The CDR3 nucleotides are TGCGCCAGCAGCTCGGATGGACTAGGATCGCAGTATTTT. As protein: CASSSDGLGSQYF. The chain recombines TRBV5-1 with TRBJ2-3; 7 bases align to TRBD2. The V gene end was trimmed by 3 bases and the J gene end by 10 bases; junction bases not matched to a gene: 8. The germline gives CDR1 SGHRS, CDR2 YFSETQ. This CDR3 has 13 amino acids. Supplemented by reference TRBV5-1 and TRBJ2-3, the full variable domain reads KAGVTQTPRYLIKTRGQQVTLSCSPISGHRSVSWYQQTPGQGLQFLFEYFSETQRNKGNFPGRFSGRQFSNSRSEMNVSTLELGDSALYLCASSSDGLGSQYFGPGTRLTVL.

This sequence joins TRBV5-6 and TRBJ2-1, with a tentative D call TRBD1 (5 bases). Germline CDR1 reads SGHDT; CDR2 reads YYEEEE. The CDR3 has 15 amino acids. Trimming pared 0 bases from V and 4 bases from J, leaving 11 bases between. CDR3 loop: CASSLADSTYNEQFF. The DNA of the CDR3 is TGTGCCAGCAGCTTGGCTGACAGTACGTACAATGAGCAGTTCTTC. The whole variable domain, remainder taken from reference TRBV5-6 and TRBJ2-1, is DAGVTQSPTHLIKTRGQQVTLRCSPKSGHDTVSWYQQALGQGPQFIFQYYEEEERQRGNFPDRFSGHQFPNYSSELNVNALLLGDSALYLCASSLADSTYNEQFFGPGTRLTVL.

CDR3: CASGRSQETQYF. The CDR3 nucleotides are TGCGCCAGCGGCCGTTCTCAAGAGACCCAGTACTTC. The rearrangement links TRBV5-1 to TRBJ2-5; D is unclear. Germline V CDR1 and CDR2: SGHRS, YFSETQ. V lost 7 bases and J 2 bases, leaving 9 bases between the germline ends. The CDR3 has 12 residues.

V usage is TRBV27 and J usage is TRBJ1-6; TRBD1 aligns across 7 bases. V lost 3 bases to trimming and J lost 9 bases; unmatched junction nucleotides: 2. CDR1 and CDR2 from the germline V gene are MNHEY and SMNVEV (reference sequence). This CDR3 comprises 13 residues. CDR3 sequence (DNA): TGTGCCAGCAGTTTCGACAGGGTTTCACCCCTCCACTTT. The encoded protein is CASSFDRVSPLHF.

At least ten counts were recorded for this clonotype. This sequence joins TRBV4-1 and TRBJ2-7; no definite D call. Germline CDR1 MGHRA, CDR2 YSYEKL. This CDR3 spans 13 amino acids. V gave up 4 bases and J gave up 2 bases, with 9 bases separating them. The CDR3 DNA sequence: TGCGCCAGCAGCCGCTCCGCGGCCTACGAGCAGTACTTC. It translates to CASSRSAAYEQYF.

A single count supports this clonotype. The chain combines TRBV7-9 with TRBJ2-7; D perhaps matches TRBD2 (6 bases). The CDR3 extends over 16 amino acids. Germline CDR1 reads SEHNR; CDR2 reads FQNEAQ (reference sequence). V lost 3 bases to trimming and J lost 0 bases, with 15 bases between them. The CDR3: CASSFQPSVSSYEQYF. DNA of the CDR3: TGTGCCAGCAGCTTTCAGCCTAGCGTCAGCTCCTACGAGCAGTACTTC.

The chain employs TRBV12-3 or TRBV12-4 and TRBJ1-4, with D maybe TRBD1 (5 bases). The V end lost 5 bases, the J end lost 8 bases, and 9 bases lay between the germline ends. The CDR3 has 12 residues. This chain's CDR3 is CASSARQEKLFF. DNA for the CDR3: TGTGCCAGCAGTGCCCGACAGGAAAAACTGTTTTTT.

The chain employs TRBV10-3 and TRBJ2-5; TRBD2 is a possible D gene (5 bases). The CDR3 length is 14 residues. Germline assignment: CDR1 ENHRY and CDR2 SYGVKD. Trimming left V 3 bases short and J 4 bases short, with 12 bases between. As DNA, the CDR3 is TGTGCCATCAGTGAACCGGGGTTAGTAGAGACCCAGTACTTC. Its protein is CAISEPGLVETQYF.

This chain joins TRBV20-1 and TRBJ1-5; D is ambiguous. CDR1 is DFQATT and CDR2 is SNEGSKA in the germline V gene (reference sequence). The CDR3 consists of 12 residues. The V gene lost 4 bases and the J gene lost 4 bases, with 8 bases spanning the gap. The CDR3 coding sequence is TGCAGTGCTAACGCACAGAATCAGCCCCAGCATTTT. Its protein product is CSANAQNQPQHF.

Only a few counts were recorded for this clonotype. J is TRBJ2-7 and V is TRBV12-3 or TRBV12-4, with D unresolved. This CDR3 spans 12 amino acids. Trimming took off 5 bases at V and 6 bases at J, with 11 bases between the two ends. Written as DNA, the CDR3 is TGTGCCAGCAGTCTGTACACCGGCGAGCAGTACTTC. This translates into CASSLYTGEQYF.

This clonotype was picked up a small number of times. The rearrangement joins TRBV4-1 to TRBJ2-7, with D possibly TRBD2 on 5 matching bases. The J call is in doubt because the DNA end fits TRBJ2-5 better. CDR1 and CDR2 (germline): MGHRA, YSYEKL. The CDR3 spans 15 residues. The CDR3: CASSQDPRVFETQYF. CDR3 in DNA: TGCGCCAGCAGCCAAGATCCGAGGGTCTTTGAGACCCAGTACTTC.

This clonotype has only a few counts. This chain connects TRBV27 to TRBJ2-1; the match to TRBD2 covers 12 bases. CDR3 length equals 17 residues. Germline CDR1 and CDR2: MNHEY and SMNVEV (reference sequence). With 8 bases clipped from V and 7 bases from J, the junction kept 15 bases outside the gene matches. The CDR3 reads CASWGLAGPIPMNEQFF. The CDR3 coding sequence is TGTGCCAGCTGGGGACTAGCGGGTCCTATTCCAATGAATGAGCAGTTCTTC.

The V gene is TRBV24-1, the J gene TRBJ2-3; D is perhaps TRBD1 (6 bases). This CDR3 comprises 13 residues. Germline values: CDR1 KGHDR, CDR2 SFDVKD. The V end lost 11 bases, the J end lost 7 bases, and 18 bases lay between the germline ends. DNA for the CDR3: TGTGCCAACAGGGTTTCTGTACCGAATACGCAGTATTTT. It translates to CANRVSVPNTQYF.